This is a list of T cell receptor beta chains from one sample in a study of blood T cell repertoires in COVID-19. This table comes from immunoSEQ multiplex PCR, and its TCRdb copy is limited to in-frame clones, with some not included. The sample holds some 71,000 clones, 90% seen once. The sequenced material came from peripheral blood. The receptors shown here come from a man aged 50 to 59 with acute or convalescent COVID-19. Both conserved end residues are trimmed from each CDR3.

>TRBV27|TRBJ1-2
ASCSVYGGEYGYT
>TRBV5-1|TRBJ2-1
ASSTNGLKNEQF
>TRBV24-1|TRBJ2-7
ATSEHRDRGPFLLEQY
>TRBV19|TRBJ2-5
ASSIVRQAQETQY
>TRBV7-2|TRBJ1-2
ASSGQGYT
>TRBV12-3/TRBV12-4|TRBJ2-7
ASSLLYSEQY
>TRBV27|TRBJ2-7
ASSPRLLYEQY
>TRBV5-5|TRBJ2-2
ASSLQAGMGTGELF
>TRBV19|TRBJ2-3
ASSSGQGAGTDTQY
>TRBV25-1|TRBJ2-7
ASSDGTGFYEQY
>TRBV7-9|TRBJ2-5
ASSFPTSGRADRETQY
>TRBV5-4|TRBJ2-5
ASSVRGQETQY
>TRBV5-4|TRBJ2-7
ASSRNPSGSSYEQY
>TRBV5-1|TRBJ1-2
ASSLGDRGYGYT
>TRBV6-1|TRBJ1-2
ASSEALTGFYGYT
>TRBV7-2|TRBJ2-7
ASSFLMEVYSYEQY
>TRBV9|TRBJ2-2
ASSVLGASQNTGELF
>TRBV18|TRBJ1-5
ASSPGGNQPQH
>TRBV2|TRBJ2-1
ASSDNAGGQNEQF
>TRBV27|TRBJ1-5
ASSLEGRGNQPQH
>TRBV13|TRBJ2-1
ASSLLSGTSGRWEQF
>TRBV4-1|TRBJ2-7
ASSQGVAGVILYEQY
>TRBV27|TRBJ2-7
ASRELGTGTYEQY
>TRBV6-6|TRBJ2-5
ASSPVGSETQY
>TRBV6-6|TRBJ1-4
ASSYDPGQPNEKLF
>TRBV30|TRBJ1-2
AWRKSDRGRYGYT
>TRBV7-8|TRBJ2-1
ASSLVVLDRVIHEQF
>TRBV12-3/TRBV12-4|TRBJ2-2
ASRLFNGELF
>TRBV14|TRBJ1-2
ASSQGFYVV
>TRBV5-1|TRBJ2-7
ASSSPPSYEQY
>TRBV5-6|TRBJ2-2
ASSGAGLAPTGELF
>TRBV5-1|TRBJ2-7
ASSLGAGVGHEQY
>TRBV6-5|TRBJ1-3
ASSYQTGTGNTIY
>TRBV7-9|TRBJ2-7
ASSLGGQLYEQY
>TRBV12-5|TRBJ1-3
ASGFSDSPASHFAHHSSGNTIY
>TRBV7-8|TRBJ2-1
ASSLAERGSGQYNEQF
>TRBV10-3|TRBJ1-1
ATAGQPITEAF